The clone carrying this T cell receptor delta chain was seen a few times. TCRdb reprocessed the RT-PCR reads through CATT. The sample holds under 3,000 delta-chain clones, 5.6% seen once. Germline trimming cut 4 bases from V and 2 bases from J; bases unmatched to any gene: 12. The CDR3 is 18 residues long. CDR1 GEAIGNYY and CDR2 EKD come from the germline V gene. The sample originates from a study of gamma-delta T cells after stem cell transplantation. This clonotype was obtained from a human donor. It is not recorded whose cells these are; they may come from a transplant donor. Sequencing was performed on gamma-delta T cells. This chain joins TRDV2 and TRDJ1; 13 positions agree with TRDD3. CDR3 sequence: CACESLLGDTQSTDKLIF. CDR3 DNA sequence: TGTGCCTGTGAATCTCTACTGGGGGATACGCAATCGACCGATAAACTCATCTTT.